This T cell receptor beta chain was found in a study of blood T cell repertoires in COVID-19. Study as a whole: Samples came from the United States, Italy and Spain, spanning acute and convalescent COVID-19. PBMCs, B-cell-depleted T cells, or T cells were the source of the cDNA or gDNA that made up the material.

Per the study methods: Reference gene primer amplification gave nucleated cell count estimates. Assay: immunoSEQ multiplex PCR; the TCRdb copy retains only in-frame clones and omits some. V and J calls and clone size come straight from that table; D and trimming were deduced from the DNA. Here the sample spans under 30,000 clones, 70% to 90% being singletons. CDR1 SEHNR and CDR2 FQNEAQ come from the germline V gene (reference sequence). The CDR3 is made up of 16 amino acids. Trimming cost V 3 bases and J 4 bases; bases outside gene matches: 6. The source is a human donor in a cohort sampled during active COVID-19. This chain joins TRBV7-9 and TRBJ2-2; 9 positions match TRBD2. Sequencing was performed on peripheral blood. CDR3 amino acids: CASSFRAGGPTGELFF. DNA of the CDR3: TGTGCCAGCAGCTTCCGGGCGGGGGGGCCCACCGGGGAGCTGTTTTTT.